A selection of T cell receptor beta chains follows, all from one sample in a study of cytomegalovirus exposure and HLA in healthy donors. Assay used: immunoSEQ multiplex PCR; TCRdb lists only in-frame clones, some missing. This sample has under 200,000 clones, with 65% to 90% found just once. Sequencing was performed on PBMCs. Every receptor here comes from a woman in her 30s in good health and CMV-seronegative. Each CDR3 is given without its conserved first and last residue. D genes are given only for firm matches. Some rows mark clone size as missing; the rest say once, few, many or name a class of expanded clone.

>TRBV4-1|TRBD1|-|TRBJ2-7
ASSQDKHRGSYEQY
>TRBV7-9|-|-|TRBJ1-1
ASSHGAEAF
>TRBV6-5|TRBD1|-|TRBJ2-3
ASSELQGRDTQY
>TRBV9|-|-|TRBJ1-4
ASSARQANEKLF
>TRBV7-8|-|-|TRBJ2-7
ASSLVPAYEQY
>TRBV5-8|TRBD2|-|TRBJ2-3
ASSFTSGISDTQY
>TRBV7-8|TRBD2|-|TRBJ2-6
ASSLVYLAGGANVLT
>TRBV5-4|TRBD2|-|TRBJ2-2
ASSFIAGGTGELF
>TRBV21-1|-|once|TRBJ1-5
ASSSLWGGHCNQPQH
>TRBV19|-|-|TRBJ1-5
ASSIQGVRQPQH
>TRBV2|-|-|TRBJ2-2
ASSEDSLSNTGELF
>TRBV4-2|-|-|TRBJ1-6
ASSLTGDNSPLH
>TRBV19|TRBD2|-|TRBJ2-1
ASSIGRTRTYNEQF
>TRBV2|-|few|TRBJ2-7
ASSEFLGQANLYEQY
>TRBV19|-|-|TRBJ2-5
ASRGPLTETQY
>TRBV29-1|-|-|TRBJ2-7
SVVLGLRPYEQY
>TRBV2|TRBD1|-|TRBJ1-2
ASSETGQSYGYT
>TRBV27|-|-|TRBJ1-1
ASSLLFRGATEAF
>TRBV28|TRBD2|once|TRBJ2-2
ASSFALAGEGELF
>TRBV7-6|TRBD1|-|TRBJ2-6
AVRTGGANVLT